This T cell receptor beta chain originates from a study of technical replicates of blood from several donors. Produced via immunoSEQ multiplex PCR; TCRdb's table is partial and in-frame only. This table holds about 100,000 clones, 90% to 96% found once. The CDR3 sequence is 18 residues long. The V end was cut by 1 base, the J end by 0 bases, with 18 bases between. CDR1 is MNHNS and CDR2 is SASEGT in the germline V gene. This rearrangement joins TRBV6-1 to TRBJ2-5, with TRBD1 as a possible D gene (6 bases). The sequence came from a human donor in good health. The sequenced material came from T cells isolated from PBMCs. CDR3 sequence: CASSEVERRGHNQETQYF. Written as DNA, the CDR3 is TGTGCCAGCAGTGAAGTGGAGCGCAGGGGACACAACCAAGAGACCCAGTACTTC.